This T cell receptor (beta chain) was profiled in a study of blood T cell repertoires in COVID-19. Study-wide background: The study drew acute and convalescent COVID-19 samples from the United States, Italy and Spain. PBMCs, B-cell-depleted T cells, or T cells were the source of the cDNA or gDNA that made up the material.

As processed by the authors: Amplifying reference gene primers gave estimates of nucleated cell counts. TCRdb's table, derived via immunoSEQ multiplex PCR, lists solely in-frame clones and lacks some. V, J and clone size were drawn from that table, and D and trimming were deduced from the DNA. Of fewer than 300,000 clones in the sample, about 83% were seen once. The receptor comes from a woman aged 50 to 60 who had recovered from COVID-19. Sequencing used peripheral blood.

The CDR3 loop reads CASIEPGTRSGYEQYF. DNA for the CDR3: TGCGCCAGCATTGAACCCGGGACCCGGAGCGGGTACGAGCAGTACTTC. The chain is built from TRBV10-1 and TRBJ2-7; D possibly corresponds to TRBD2 (6 bases). Germline CDR1 WNHNN, CDR2 SYGVQD (reference sequence). The CDR3 is 16 residues long. V lost 7 bases and J 4 bases, leaving 23 bases between the germline ends.